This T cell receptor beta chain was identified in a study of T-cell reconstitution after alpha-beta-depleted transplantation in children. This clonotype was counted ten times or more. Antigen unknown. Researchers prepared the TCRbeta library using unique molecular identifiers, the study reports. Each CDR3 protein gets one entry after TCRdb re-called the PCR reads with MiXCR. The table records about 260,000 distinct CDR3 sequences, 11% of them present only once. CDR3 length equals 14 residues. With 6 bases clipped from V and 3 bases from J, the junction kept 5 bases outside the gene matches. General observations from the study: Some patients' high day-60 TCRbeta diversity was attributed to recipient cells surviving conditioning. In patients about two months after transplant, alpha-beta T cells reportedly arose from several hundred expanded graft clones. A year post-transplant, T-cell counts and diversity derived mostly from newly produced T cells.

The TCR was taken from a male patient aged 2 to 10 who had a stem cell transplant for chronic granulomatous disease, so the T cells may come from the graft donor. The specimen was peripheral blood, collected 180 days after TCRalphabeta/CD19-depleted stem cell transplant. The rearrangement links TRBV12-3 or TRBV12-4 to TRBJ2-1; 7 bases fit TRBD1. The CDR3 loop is CASSLGQYYNEQFF. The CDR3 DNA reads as TGTGCCAGCAGCCTGGGACAGTACTACAATGAGCAGTTCTTC.